This is a list of T cell receptor beta chains from one sample in a study of cytomegalovirus exposure and HLA in healthy donors. Clones were sequenced by immunoSEQ multiplex PCR, and TCRdb holds only the in-frame ones, with some missing. The sample yields about 120,000 clones, around 60% seen once. The sample comprised PBMCs. These receptors originate from a woman in her 40s in good health and CMV-seropositive. CDR3s include the opening cysteine and the closing phenylalanine or tryptophan. A D gene is named only where the DNA matches it firmly. Size is stated for part of the rows, as once, few or many counts, or as a class when the clone is expanded.

V gene,J gene,D gene,clone size,CDR3 protein,CDR3 DNA
TRBV2,TRBJ2-4,-,few,CASSEGSAAFRLSF,TGTGCCAGCAGTGAAGGTTCGGCGGCTTTTCGTCTTTCCTTC
TRBV6-6,TRBJ2-1,-,-,CASSYNGEQFF,TGTGCCAGCAGTTACAACGGTGAGCAGTTCTTC
TRBV5-4,TRBJ2-5,TRBD2,few,CASSLGGSGRLVETQYF,TGTGCCAGCAGCTTGGGCGGTAGCGGGAGATTAGTGGAGACCCAGTACTTC
TRBV12-2,TRBJ2-3,-,-,CASRPGTSGSPDTQYF,TGTGCAAGTCGCCCAGGGACTAGCGGGAGTCCAGATACGCAGTATTTT
TRBV2,TRBJ1-1,-,-,CASTVDRENTEAFF,TGTGCCAGCACCGTGGACAGAGAGAACACTGAAGCTTTCTTT
TRBV6-5,TRBJ2-7,-,-,CASSSTGELEQYF,TGTGCCAGCAGTTCGACGGGAGAACTCGAGCAGTACTTC
TRBV4-3,TRBJ2-1,TRBD2,few,CASSQASSGRALLNEQFF,TGCGCCAGCAGCCAAGCTTCTAGCGGGAGGGCCTTGTTGAATGAGCAGTTCTTC
TRBV27,TRBJ2-7,TRBD1,-,CASSPGQGGLYEQYF,TGTGCCAGCAGTCCAGGACAGGGGGGTTTGTACGAGCAGTACTTC
TRBV7-8,TRBJ2-1,-,-,CASSLGGPSNEQFF,TGTGCCAGCAGCTTAGGCGGGCCTAGCAATGAGCAGTTCTTC
TRBV28,TRBJ2-2,-,-,CASIPAVMNTGELFF,TGTGCCAGCATTCCCGCGGTCATGAACACCGGGGAGCTGTTTTTT
TRBV9,TRBJ2-1,TRBD2,-,CASSGTSGTNLNNEQFF,TGTGCCAGCAGCGGGACTAGCGGGACGAATTTAAACAATGAGCAGTTCTTC
TRBV10-3,TRBJ2-1,TRBD2,-,CAISESTSGSNEQFF,TGTGCCATCAGTGAGTCGACTAGCGGGAGTAATGAGCAGTTCTTC
TRBV2,TRBJ2-7,-,-,CASRLAGTEYGQYF,TGTGCCAGCAGACTCGCGGGGACAGAATACGGGCAGTACTTC
TRBV9,TRBJ2-7,-,-,CASSVLGLPSYEQYF,TGTGCCAGCAGCGTACTTGGACTACCATCCTACGAGCAGTACTTC
TRBV12-5,TRBJ2-7,-,-,CASGPGTTTYEQYF,TGTGCTAGTGGCCCCGGGACAACTACCTACGAGCAGTACTTC
TRBV6-1,TRBJ1-5,TRBD1,-,CASSETGEINQPQHF,TGTGCCAGCAGTGAGACAGGGGAGATCAATCAGCCCCAGCATTTT
TRBV15,TRBJ1-5,-,-,CATSRVSSQPQHF,TGTGCCACCAGCAGAGTGTCCAGTCAGCCCCAGCATTTT
TRBV13,TRBJ1-6,TRBD1,-,CASRRTGERSISPLHF,TGTGCCAGCAGACGGACAGGGGAAAGATCCATTTCACCCCTCCACTTT
TRBV4-2,TRBJ2-1,TRBD2,-,CASSQDLAGVVDEQFF,TGTGCCAGCAGCCAAGATTTAGCGGGAGTGGTCGATGAGCAGTTCTTC
TRBV28,TRBJ2-1,TRBD2,-,CASWSSGSSYNEQFF,TGTGCCAGCTGGAGCAGCGGGAGCTCCTACAATGAGCAGTTCTTC
TRBV25-1,TRBJ1-2,-,few,CASSDEGAGPHGYTF,TGTGCCAGCAGTGACGAGGGCGCGGGCCCACATGGCTACACCTTC
TRBV5-4,TRBJ2-3,TRBD1,-,CASSLPGQGKGDTQYF,TGTGCCAGCAGCTTACCGGGACAGGGGAAAGGAGATACGCAGTATTTT
TRBV7-9,TRBJ2-7,-,-,CASSFLGAYSYEQYF,TGTGCCAGCAGCTTCCTGGGAGCCTACTCCTACGAGCAGTACTTC
TRBV19,TRBJ1-1,TRBD1,-,CASSIYGTGRTEAFF,TGTGCCAGTAGTATTTACGGGACAGGACGGACTGAAGCTTTCTTT
TRBV4-3,TRBJ2-7,-,-,CASSQEGVSYEQYF,TGCGCCAGCAGCCAAGAAGGGGTTTCCTACGAGCAGTACTTC
TRBV2,TRBJ2-1,-,once,CAVMASYNEQFF,TGTGCCGTCATGGCCTCCTACAATGAGCAGTTCTTC
TRBV6-6,TRBJ2-7,TRBD1,-,CASSKARGLYEQYF,TGTGCCAGCAGTAAAGCCAGGGGGCTCTACGAGCAGTACTTC
TRBV5-1,TRBJ2-7,TRBD1,few,CASSAQRGGPYEQYF,TGCGCCAGCAGCGCCCAACGAGGGGGCCCCTACGAGCAGTACTTC
TRBV9,TRBJ2-3,TRBD1,-,CASSVIGTGGTDTQYF,TGTGCCAGCAGCGTAATCGGGACAGGGGGCACAGATACGCAGTATTTT
TRBV6-4,TRBJ2-2,-,-,CASRLTGSSGELFF,TGTGCCAGCAGGCTGACTGGGTCTAGCGGGGAGCTGTTTTTT
TRBV7-8,TRBJ2-7,TRBD1,-,CASSPRQGTYEQYF,TGTGCCAGCAGCCCCCGACAGGGAACCTACGAGCAGTACTTC
TRBV7-6,TRBJ2-5,-,-,CASSFLETQYF,TGTGCCAGCAGCTTCTTAGAGACCCAGTACTTC
TRBV28,TRBJ1-5,-,-,CASSVVAGTQNQPQHF,TGTGCCAGCAGTGTCGTGGCGGGGACGCAGAATCAGCCCCAGCATTTT
TRBV29-1,TRBJ2-7,-,-,CSVEGRYEQYF,TGCAGCGTTGAAGGTCGCTACGAGCAGTACTTC
TRBV7-9,TRBJ2-1,TRBD2,-,CSSSFFERDDFYNEQFF,TGTTCCAGCAGCTTCTTTGAGCGGGACGACTTTTACAATGAGCAGTTCTTC
TRBV6-5,TRBJ2-3,-,-,CASSYSTSRDTQYF,TGTGCCAGCAGTTACTCTACTAGTCGGGATACGCAGTATTTT
TRBV19,TRBJ2-1,-,-,CASSTTAYNEQFF,TGTGCCAGTAGCACGACAGCCTACAATGAGCAGTTCTTC
TRBV15,TRBJ2-4,-,few,CATREFRERNIQYF,TGTGCCACCAGAGAATTTCGGGAACGGAACATTCAGTACTTC
TRBV5-4,TRBJ2-7,TRBD2,-,CASRPYLAGLMNEQYF,TGTGCCAGCAGGCCGTATCTAGCGGGACTAATGAACGAGCAGTACTTC
TRBV7-8,TRBJ2-7,-,few,CASSSEPGANYYEQYF,TGTGCCAGCAGCTCCGAGCCAGGGGCGAATTACTACGAGCAGTACTTC
TRBV10-3,TRBJ1-1,TRBD1,-,CAIRQGTGRAEAFF,TGTGCCATCAGACAGGGGACAGGGAGGGCTGAAGCTTTCTTT
TRBV19,TRBJ1-1,TRBD1,-,CASSTPTGATEAFF,TGTGCCAGTAGTACCCCCACAGGGGCCACTGAAGCTTTCTTT
TRBV5-4,TRBJ1-2,-,-,CASNAPAGGYTF,TGTGCCAGCAACGCCCCAGCGGGCGGCTACACCTTC
TRBV7-2,TRBJ2-5,TRBD2,-,CASSEEMREYETQYF,TGTGCCAGCAGCGAAGAGATGCGGGAGTACGAGACCCAGTACTTC
TRBV6-5,TRBJ1-4,-,few,CASSSTGPGRMFF,TGTGCCAGCAGTTCAACCGGGCCCGGGAGAATGTTTTTT
TRBV7-3,TRBJ2-3,TRBD2,-,CASSLRLAGITDTQYF,TGTGCCAGCAGCCTCCGACTAGCGGGTATAACAGATACGCAGTATTTT
TRBV4-3,TRBJ2-7,-,-,CASSQDYSRAYEQYF,TGCGCCAGCAGCCAAGATTATTCACGGGCCTACGAGCAGTACTTC
TRBV29-1,TRBJ1-2,-,few,CSVGNLKRTGTNYGYTF,TGCAGCGTTGGGAACTTGAAGCGGACGGGTACTAACTATGGCTACACCTTC
TRBV7-3,TRBJ2-1,TRBD2,-,CASSLRTSANNEQFF,TGTGCCAGCAGCTTAAGGACTAGCGCAAACAATGAGCAGTTCTTC
TRBV10-2,TRBJ2-1,TRBD1,-,CASGSAGTGIYNEQFF,TGCGCCAGCGGTTCCGCCGGGACAGGAATCTACAATGAGCAGTTCTTC
TRBV5-1,TRBJ2-2,-,-,CASSPPTNTDPGELFF,TGCGCCAGCAGCCCGCCAACAAATACAGACCCCGGGGAGCTGTTTTTT
TRBV4-3,TRBJ2-6,-,few,CASSTHRSSGANVLTF,TGCGCCAGCAGCACCCATAGGAGCTCTGGGGCCAACGTCCTGACTTTC
TRBV28,TRBJ2-1,TRBD2,-,CASSVTSGAYNEQFF,TGTGCCAGCAGTGTGACTAGCGGAGCCTACAATGAGCAGTTCTTC
TRBV19,TRBJ1-1,-,few,CASTRGPQNTEAFF,TGTGCCAGTACCCGGGGTCCCCAGAACACTGAAGCTTTCTTT
TRBV6-6,TRBJ1-2,-,-,CASSPWTDYGYTF,TGTGCCAGCAGTCCTTGGACAGACTATGGCTACACCTTC